This is a list of T cell receptor beta chains from one sample in a study of blood T cell repertoires in COVID-19. TCRdb keeps only in-frame clones here, not all; method: immunoSEQ multiplex PCR. The sample gives 300,000 to 350,000 clones, 90% of which show up once; approximately 4.1% is in the top ten. The source material was PBMCs or T cells enriched from blood (not recorded which). These receptors all come from a woman between 25 and 40 years old who had been exposed to COVID-19. CDR3s include the opening cysteine and the closing phenylalanine or tryptophan. The D gene is left open where the match is weak. Rows give clone size only sometimes, using once, few, many, or a class for an expanded clone.

>TRBV2|TRBJ2-7|once|TRBD1
CASSWGQTYEQYF
TGTGCCAGCAGTTGGGGACAGACCTACGAGCAGTACTTC
>TRBV3-1/TRBV3-2|TRBJ2-7|.|.
CASSQSAGSGEQYF
TGTGCCAGCAGCCAAAGCGCGGGATCAGGCGAGCAGTACTTC
>TRBV6-4|TRBJ2-7|once|TRBD1
CASPVLTGGFDEQYF
TGTGCCAGCCCGGTCTTGACAGGGGGGTTTGACGAGCAGTACTTC
>TRBV6-5|TRBJ2-3|.|.
CASSPRGSSTDTQYF
TGTGCCAGCAGCCCCAGGGGAAGTAGCACAGATACGCAGTATTTT
>TRBV6-5|TRBJ1-6|once|TRBD1
CASRPTTGVNSPLHF
TGTGCCAGCAGACCCACGACAGGGGTTAATTCACCCCTCCACTTT
>TRBV3-1/TRBV3-2|TRBJ1-2|.|.
CATDGRGYGYTF
TGTGCCACCGACGGCCGAGGCTATGGCTACACCTTC
>TRBV7-9|TRBJ1-2|.|.
CASSYPTGGYTF
TGTGCCAGCAGCTATCCGACAGGAGGCTACACCTTC
>TRBV28|TRBJ1-2|.|.
CASSKTALVGYTF
TGTGCCAGCAGCAAGACCGCTCTAGTTGGCTACACCTTC
>TRBV11-3|TRBJ2-1|.|.
CASEKVVGGNNEQFF
TGTGCCAGCGAAAAAGTGGTAGGAGGGAACAATGAGCAGTTCTTC
>TRBV6-5|TRBJ2-7|.|TRBD1
CASSRQGAHLYEQYF
TGTGCCAGCAGCAGACAGGGGGCCCATCTATACGAGCAGTACTTC
>TRBV7-8|TRBJ1-3|.|.
CASSPKGHSGNTIYF
TGTGCCAGCAGCCCTAAAGGACACTCTGGAAACACCATATATTTT
>TRBV6-5|TRBJ2-7|.|TRBD1
CASSSGQGTYEQYF
TGTGCCAGCAGCTCTGGACAGGGCACCTACGAGCAGTACTTC
>TRBV3-1/TRBV3-2|TRBJ2-7|.|.
CASSYSGGSYEQYF
TGTGCCAGCAGCTATTCGGGTGGAAGCTACGAGCAGTACTTC
>TRBV7-3|TRBJ2-1|.|TRBD2
CASSLGFGGYNEQFF
TGTGCCAGCAGCTTAGGATTCGGGGGGTACAATGAGCAGTTCTTC
>TRBV10-3|TRBJ2-1|.|.
CAINSGNPNEQFF
TGTGCCATCAATAGCGGAAACCCGAATGAGCAGTTCTTC
>TRBV11-1|TRBJ2-2|.|TRBD1
CASSSRQGGLGELFF
TGTGCCAGCAGCTCCCGACAGGGCGGTCTCGGGGAGCTGTTTTTT
>TRBV19|TRBJ2-1|.|TRBD2
CASSIAGTSGGVDQFF
TGTGCCAGTAGTATTGCTGGGACTAGCGGGGGTGTCGATCAGTTCTTC
>TRBV18|TRBJ2-5|.|.
CTSSPPSSETQYF
TGTACCAGCTCACCACCGTCGTCCGAGACCCAGTACTTC
>TRBV5-1|TRBJ2-1|.|TRBD1
CASSGTGGDEQFF
TGCGCCAGCAGCGGGACAGGGGGCGATGAGCAGTTCTTC
>TRBV4-3|TRBJ2-1|.|.
CASSQDSFQGSSYNEQFF
TGCGCCAGCAGCCAAGATAGTTTCCAGGGGAGCTCCTACAATGAGCAGTTCTTC
>TRBV9|TRBJ1-1|.|TRBD1
CASSVSGTENTEAFF
TGTGCCAGCAGCGTCTCCGGGACAGAGAACACTGAAGCTTTCTTT
>TRBV4-2|TRBJ2-5|.|.
CASSQGPRETQYF
TGTGCCAGCAGCCAAGGGCCCCGAGAGACCCAGTACTTC
>TRBV4-1|TRBJ2-4|.|TRBD2
CASSLDLAGAKNIQYF
TGCGCCAGCAGCCTGGACCTAGCGGGAGCCAAAAACATTCAGTACTTC
>TRBV5-1|TRBJ2-2|.|TRBD1
CASSLVGTESRELFF
TGCGCCAGCAGCTTGGTTGGGACAGAGTCCAGGGAGCTGTTTTTT
>TRBV2|TRBJ1-6|.|.
CASRVSQAGNSPLHF
TGTGCCAGCAGGGTCTCGCAGGCGGGTAATTCACCCCTCCACTTT